Shown below are 14 T cell receptor beta chains from a single sample sequenced in a study of blood T cell repertoires in COVID-19 (dated by TCRdb to 2020 to 2021). Library prep was done by the immunoSEQ multiplex PCR assay. TCRdb took this table from immuneACCESS and kept in-frame rearrangements with V and J called. Such tables lack part of the clones; where checked against another copy, unresolved V genes explain under half of the gap, and the rest is unexplained. This sample gives some 200,000 clones in total; roughly 88% of them show up just once. In total, the top ten clones hold around 9.5% of the sample. Sequencing used peripheral blood. These receptors all come from a man aged 50-60 years with active or convalescent COVID-19.

The J gene is TRBJ2-7, the V gene TRBV19, with D tentatively TRBD2 (7 bases). The V end lost 4 bases, the J end lost 5 bases, and 15 bases lay between the germline ends. The CDR3 totals 14 residues. The V gene's germline CDR1 is LNHDA and CDR2 SQIVND (reference sequence). In DNA form, the CDR3 reads TGTGCCAGTAGTAAAGGGGGGGGTCGGGACGAGCAGTACGTC. Protein product: CASSKGGGRDEQYV.

The chain recombines TRBV24-1 with TRBJ2-5; unclear D gene. CDR3 size: 16 residues. V lost 4 bases and J lost 0, with 14 bases in between. Germline CDR1 reads KGHDR; CDR2 reads SFDVKD. The chain's CDR3 is CATSDYVAGYQETQYF. Written as DNA, the CDR3 is TGTGCCACCAGTGACTATGTCGCCGGGTACCAAGAGACCCAGTACTTC.

This rearrangement joins TRBV9 to TRBJ1-6; D might be TRBD1 (6 bases). The germline CDR1 and CDR2 sequences are SGDLS and YYNGEE. CDR3 length: 15 amino acids. Trimming removed 2 bases from V and 7 bases from J, with 13 bases in between. CDR3 in amino acids: CASSVGHPNNSPLHF. DNA of the CDR3: TGTGCCAGCAGCGTGGGACACCCGAACAATTCACCCCTCCACTTT.

This chain joins TRBV2 and TRBJ2-2, with 11 bases lining up with TRBD1. V trimming: 7 bases; J trimming: 6 bases; junction bases outside the gene matches: 4. Germline CDR1 SNHLY, CDR2 FYNNEI. The length of the CDR3 is 14 residues. This chain's CDR3 is CASIWGQGAGELFF. In DNA, the CDR3 is TGTGCCAGCATTTGGGGACAGGGGGCCGGGGAGCTGTTTTTT.

The chain has TRBV11-2 and TRBJ2-7; no clear D. V lost 4 bases and J lost 3, with 4 bases in between. The CDR3 is made up of 11 amino acids. Germline V gene data show CDR1 as SGHAT and CDR2 as FQNNGV. The CDR3 loop reads CASSSFYEQYF. Here the CDR3 DNA reads TGTGCCAGCAGCTCCTTCTACGAGCAGTACTTC.

The chain uses TRBV5-4 and TRBJ2-7; possibly TRBD1 for D (6 bases). The CDR3 runs 13 residues. Trimming stripped 5 bases from V and 6 bases from J, with 15 bases between. CDR1 and CDR2 (germline): SGHNT, YYREEE (reference sequence). The CDR3 coding sequence is TGTGCCAGCAGATCCTCGACAGGTTCCGAGCAGTACGTC. This gives the protein CASRSSTGSEQYV.

This chain connects TRBV5-1 to TRBJ1-2, with TRBD1 matching 11 bases. V dropped 4 bases and J dropped 5; count of bases not matched to a gene: 4. This CDR3 is 14 amino acids long. In germline, CDR1 is SGHRS, CDR2 YFSETQ. The CDR3 protein is CASSPRDRGYGYTF. CDR3 coding DNA: TGCGCCAGCAGCCCTCGGGACAGGGGGTATGGCTACACCTTC.

V and J are TRBV5-1 and TRBJ2-1, with a tentative D call TRBD1 (6 bases). This CDR3 is built from 15 residues. The germline V gene encodes CDR1 SGHRS and CDR2 YFSETQ. V shed 4 bases and J shed 2 bases, with 13 bases lying between them. CDR3 bases: TGCGCCAGCAGCCGACAGGTATACCCCTACAATGAGCAGTTCTTC. Residues: CASSRQVYPYNEQFF. The variable domain in full, with the rest retrieved from reference TRBV5-1 and TRBJ2-1, is KAGVTQTPRYLIKTRGQQVTLSCSPISGHRSVSWYQQTPGQGLQFLFEYFSETQRNKGNFPGRFSGRQFSNSRSEMNVSTLELGDSALYLCASSRQVYPYNEQFFGPGTRLTVL.

A remark on this clone: This specimen includes other DNA sequences encoding the same CDR3. The chain's CDR3 is CASSSLGQNTEAFF. As DNA, the CDR3 is TGTGCCAGCAGTTCTCTCGGACAGAACACTGAAGCTTTCTTT. The chain has TRBV28 and TRBJ1-1, with D possibly matching TRBD1 (5 bases). Germline V CDR1 and CDR2: MDHEN, SYDVKM. With 4 bases removed from V and 1 base from J, the gap between germline ends came to 10 bases. The CDR3 has 14 amino acids.

The rearrangement uses TRBV19 and TRBJ1-5; D gene unclear. Germline V gene sequence: CDR1 LNHDA, CDR2 SQIVND (reference sequence). V lost 3 bases, J lost 0 bases, and 9 bases lay in between. The CDR3 consists of 15 residues. CDR3 bases: TGTGCCAGTAGTATCTACAGTTATAGCAATCAGCCCCAGCATTTT. It encodes CASSIYSYSNQPQHF.

The chain employs TRBV20-1 and TRBJ2-7; D is perhaps TRBD2 (6 bases). The V end was cut by 3 bases, the J end by 4 bases, with 16 bases between. Germline values: CDR1 DFQATT, CDR2 SNEGSKA (reference sequence). CDR3 length equals 14 residues. This CDR3 reads CSASTGTRTYEQYF. The DNA of the CDR3 is TGCAGTGCTAGTACCGGGACTCGGACGTACGAGCAGTACTTC.

This clone was seen just once. The genes are TRBV12-3 or TRBV12-4 and TRBJ1-3; D remains ambiguous. Trimming pared 6 bases from V and 2 bases from J, leaving 8 bases between. The CDR3 is 13 amino acids. The CDR3 loop is CASSTGAGNTIYF. CDR3 sequence (DNA): TGTGCCAGCAGCACCGGGGCTGGAAACACCATATATTTT.

This chain joins TRBV7-2 and TRBJ2-3; D is undetermined. Germline V lookup: CDR1 SGHTA, CDR2 FQGNSA. The CDR3 has 14 residues. Trimming stripped 5 bases from V and 3 bases from J, with 12 bases between. CDR3 loop: CASSTSGGTDTQYF. The DNA for the CDR3 is TGTGCCAGCAGCACAAGTGGCGGTACAGATACGCAGTATTTT.

The genes are TRBV27 and TRBJ1-6; 10 nucleotides match TRBD1. Trimming took 6 bases from V and 7 from J; bases not matched to a gene: 6. The CDR3 has 15 amino acids. CDR1 MNHEY and CDR2 SMNVEV come from the germline V gene (reference sequence). The CDR3 loop reads CASSDRQGANSPLHF. The CDR3 DNA sequence: TGTGCCAGCAGCGATCGACAGGGGGCAAATTCACCCCTCCACTTT.